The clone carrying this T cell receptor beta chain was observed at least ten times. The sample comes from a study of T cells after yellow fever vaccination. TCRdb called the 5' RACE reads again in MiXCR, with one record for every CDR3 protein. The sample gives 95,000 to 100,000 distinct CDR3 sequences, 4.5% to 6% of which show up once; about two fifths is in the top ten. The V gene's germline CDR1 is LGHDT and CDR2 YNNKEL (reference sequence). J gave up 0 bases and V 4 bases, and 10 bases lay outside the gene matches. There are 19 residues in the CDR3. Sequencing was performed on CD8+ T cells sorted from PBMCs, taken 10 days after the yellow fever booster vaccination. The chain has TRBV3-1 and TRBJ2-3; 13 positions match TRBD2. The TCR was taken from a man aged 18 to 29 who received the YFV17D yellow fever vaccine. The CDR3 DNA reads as TGTGCCAGCAGCCCTCGGACTAGCGGGGGAACCTCTAGCACAGATACGCAGTATTTT. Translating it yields CASSPRTSGGTSSTDTQYF.